This is a list of T cell receptor beta chains from one sample in a study of TIL therapy for anti-PD-1-resistant metastatic lung cancer. Sequenced by immunoSEQ multiplex PCR; TCRdb stores in-frame clones only, minus some. The sample carries about 13,000 clones, less than 75% recorded once. The specimen comprised tumor tissue, sampled at baseline. These receptors came from a woman aged 25 to 80 with non-small cell lung cancer. The conserved cysteine and the conserved F or W are not part of the CDR3 here.

v_call,cdr3_aa
TRBV7-2,ASSGGDQPQH
TRBV6-6,ASSTGPGELF
TRBV5-1,ASSLLGGSGKLF
TRBV5-5,ASSPSGQGSEQY
TRBV5-4,ASSLAATSGESQETQY
TRBV5-1,ASSLEAGGFSEQY
TRBV7-2,ASSSQQGAGEKLF
TRBV29-1,SVEVLGGTGPGGEQY
TRBV4-2,ASSLQVRSGYT
TRBV7-9,ASSLEGALDEQF
TRBV15,ATSRGEDSGTDTQY
TRBV6-5,ASSYLTGQETQY
TRBV2,ASSPQGVGEKLF
TRBV6-4,ATRQGMNTGELF
TRBV10-3,ATRSSALYEQY
TRBV5-1,ASSLAQNQPQH
TRBV6-1,ASSEQENTEAF
TRBV6-5,ASSYSGTGGDTQY
TRBV5-4,ASSSWTANTGELF
TRBV7-6,ASSLQETQY
TRBV6-1,ASRQTGRNSPLH
TRBV5-1,ASSRQGTYEQY
TRBV14,ASSHEGRAYGYT
TRBV6-5,ASSNLGQGATEAF
TRBV30,AWSPGRPSGNTIY
TRBV4-2,ASSQDVGGLNYQPQH
TRBV5-1,ASSVDRGSNQPQH
TRBV18,ATAQGAKTEAF
TRBV19,ASSTRLRPRQAF
TRBV6-1,ASTGAGTGELF
TRBV5-4,ASSRDSSGNTIY
TRBV5-4,ASSLGSGANVLT
TRBV2,ASSDRYGYT
TRBV10-3,AIRGLAGGDTGELF
TRBV6-5,ASSAPGTKYNEQF
TRBV6-5,ASSLQWSGANVLT
TRBV27,ASSSDSRYNSPLH
TRBV6-1,ASREGLFAADTQY
TRBV6-6,ASSYSQGGYT
TRBV18,ASRQQGGDSPLH
TRBV10-2,ASSESTRGTEAF
TRBV20-1,SARVLGEQF
TRBV12-5,ASGLGQGAVQY
TRBV5-4,ASSTGTARNTGELF